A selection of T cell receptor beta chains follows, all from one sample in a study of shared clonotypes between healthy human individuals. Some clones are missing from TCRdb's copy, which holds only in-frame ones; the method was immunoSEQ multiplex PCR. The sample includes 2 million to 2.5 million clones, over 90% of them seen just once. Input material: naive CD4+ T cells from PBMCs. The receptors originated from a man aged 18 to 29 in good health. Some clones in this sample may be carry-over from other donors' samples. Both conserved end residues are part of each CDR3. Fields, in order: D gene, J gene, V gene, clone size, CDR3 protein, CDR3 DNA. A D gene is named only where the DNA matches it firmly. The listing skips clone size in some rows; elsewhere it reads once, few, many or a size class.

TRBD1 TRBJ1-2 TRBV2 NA CASRDRAYGYTF TGTGCCAGCAGGGACAGGGCCTATGGCTACACCTTC
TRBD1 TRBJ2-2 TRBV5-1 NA CASSPPGQGFAGELFF TGCGCCAGCAGCCCACCGGGACAGGGATTCGCCGGGGAGCTGTTTTTT
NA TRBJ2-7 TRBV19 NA CASRSRGSAYEQYF TGTGCCAGTAGATCTCGGGGATCGGCCTACGAGCAGTACTTC
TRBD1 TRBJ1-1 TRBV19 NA CASSLPGQGNTEAFF TGTGCCAGTAGTCTTCCGGGACAGGGGAACACTGAAGCTTTCTTT
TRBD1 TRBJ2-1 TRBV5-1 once CASSLLGGAYNEQFF TGCGCCAGCAGCTTGTTAGGGGGCGCTTACAATGAGCAGTTCTTC
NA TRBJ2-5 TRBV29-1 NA CSVGQNTQETQYF TGCAGCGTTGGTCAGAATACACAAGAGACCCAGTACTTC
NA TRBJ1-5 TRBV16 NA CASSQSGLSNQPQHF TGTGCCAGCAGCCAATCTGGGTTAAGCAATCAGCCCCAGCATTTT
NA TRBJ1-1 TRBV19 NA CASSIVGRGGTEAFF TGTGCCAGTAGTATAGTCGGGCGAGGGGGCACTGAAGCTTTCTTT
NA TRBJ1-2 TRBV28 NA CASSFRVPTNYGYTF TGTGCCAGCAGTTTCAGAGTACCAACTAACTATGGCTACACCTTC
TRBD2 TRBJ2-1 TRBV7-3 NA CASSATSGVYNEQFF TGTGCCAGCAGCGCAACTAGCGGGGTCTACAATGAGCAGTTCTTC
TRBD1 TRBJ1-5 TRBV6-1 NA CASRRTGGDGQPQHF TGTGCCAGCAGAAGGACAGGGGGCGACGGTCAGCCCCAGCATTTT
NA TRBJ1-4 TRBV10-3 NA CAISTGPVEKLFF TGTGCCATCAGCACCGGGCCGGTGGAGAAACTGTTTTTT
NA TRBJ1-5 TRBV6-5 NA CASSYRDTGNQPQHF TGTGCCAGCAGTTACAGGGACACGGGCAATCAGCCCCAGCATTTT
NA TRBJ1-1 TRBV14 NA CASSPLRTGKTEAFF TGTGCCAGCAGCCCCCTGCGAACAGGGAAGACTGAAGCTTTCTTT
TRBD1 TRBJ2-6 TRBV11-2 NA CASSTQGFGANVLTF TGTGCCAGCAGCACACAGGGGTTTGGGGCCAACGTCCTGACTTTC
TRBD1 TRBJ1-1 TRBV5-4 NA CASSTGTANTEAFF TGTGCCAGCAGCACTGGGACAGCAAACACTGAAGCTTTCTTT
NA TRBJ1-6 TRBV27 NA CASSPLGEGHSSPLHF TGTGCCAGCAGTCCCCTTGGGGAGGGACACAGTTCACCCCTCCACTTT
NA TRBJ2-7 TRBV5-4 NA CASSGGQPSYEQYF TGTGCCAGCAGCGGCGGACAGCCCTCCTACGAGCAGTACTTC
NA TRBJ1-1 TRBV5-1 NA CASSLDSPGNTEAFF TGCGCCAGCAGCTTGGATTCCCCCGGGAACACTGAAGCTTTCTTT
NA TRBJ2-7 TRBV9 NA CASSPTPGIRAYEQYF TGTGCCAGCAGCCCCACACCGGGAATTAGGGCCTACGAGCAGTACTTC
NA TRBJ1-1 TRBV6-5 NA CASSSQGRIEAFF TGTGCCAGCAGTTCCCAGGGACGGATAGAAGCTTTCTTT
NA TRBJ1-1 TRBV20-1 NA CSASGGAGAFF TGCAGTGCATCTGGGGGGGCTGGAGCTTTCTTT
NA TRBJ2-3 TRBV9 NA CASSVTSLVLDTQYF TGTGCCAGCAGCGTAACTAGTTTGGTGCTTGATACGCAGTATTTT
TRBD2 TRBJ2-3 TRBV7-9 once CASSRNSGRAQDTQYF TGTGCCAGCAGCCGAAATAGCGGGAGGGCTCAAGATACGCAGTATTTT
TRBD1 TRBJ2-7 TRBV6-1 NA CASSGANSGTGSYEQYF TGTGCCAGCAGTGGCGCAAATTCCGGGACAGGGAGCTACGAGCAGTACTTC
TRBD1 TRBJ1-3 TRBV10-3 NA CAISGQEGTIYF TGTGCCATCAGCGGACAGGAGGGCACCATATATTTT
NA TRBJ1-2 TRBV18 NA CASSSLPGQAHTF TGTGCCAGCTCATCCCTACCGGGACAAGCCCACACCTTC
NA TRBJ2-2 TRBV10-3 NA CAISVVASNTGELFF TGTGCCATCAGTGTAGTAGCGTCGAACACCGGGGAGCTGTTTTTT
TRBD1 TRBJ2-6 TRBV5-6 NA CASSLGPRDSTSGANVLTF TGTGCCAGCAGCTTGGGTCCTCGGGACAGCACATCTGGGGCCAACGTCCTGACTTTC
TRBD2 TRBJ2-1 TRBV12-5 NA CASGLVRLGASGSRYNEQFF TGTGCTAGTGGTTTGGTACGACTCGGGGCTAGCGGGAGTCGGTACAATGAGCAGTTCTTC
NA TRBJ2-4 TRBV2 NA CASSPQLGPYF TGTGCCAGCAGTCCCCAACTGGGGCCGTACTTC
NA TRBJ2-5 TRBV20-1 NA CSAQAPETQYF TGCAGTGCTCAAGCGCCTGAGACCCAGTACTTC
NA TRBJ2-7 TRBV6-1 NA CASSELGEFEQYF TGTGCCAGCAGTGAATTAGGGGAGTTCGAGCAGTACTTC
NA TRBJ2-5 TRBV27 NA CASSLGWQETQYF TGTGCCAGCAGTTTGGGCTGGCAAGAGACCCAGTACTTC
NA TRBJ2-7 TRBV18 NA CASSLGGTISYEQYF TGTGCCAGCTCACTAGGCGGGACGATCTCCTACGAGCAGTACTTC
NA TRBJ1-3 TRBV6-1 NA CASSETSLTLGTGNTIYF TGTGCCAGCAGTGAAACATCCTTAACCTTAGGGACTGGAAACACCATATATTTT